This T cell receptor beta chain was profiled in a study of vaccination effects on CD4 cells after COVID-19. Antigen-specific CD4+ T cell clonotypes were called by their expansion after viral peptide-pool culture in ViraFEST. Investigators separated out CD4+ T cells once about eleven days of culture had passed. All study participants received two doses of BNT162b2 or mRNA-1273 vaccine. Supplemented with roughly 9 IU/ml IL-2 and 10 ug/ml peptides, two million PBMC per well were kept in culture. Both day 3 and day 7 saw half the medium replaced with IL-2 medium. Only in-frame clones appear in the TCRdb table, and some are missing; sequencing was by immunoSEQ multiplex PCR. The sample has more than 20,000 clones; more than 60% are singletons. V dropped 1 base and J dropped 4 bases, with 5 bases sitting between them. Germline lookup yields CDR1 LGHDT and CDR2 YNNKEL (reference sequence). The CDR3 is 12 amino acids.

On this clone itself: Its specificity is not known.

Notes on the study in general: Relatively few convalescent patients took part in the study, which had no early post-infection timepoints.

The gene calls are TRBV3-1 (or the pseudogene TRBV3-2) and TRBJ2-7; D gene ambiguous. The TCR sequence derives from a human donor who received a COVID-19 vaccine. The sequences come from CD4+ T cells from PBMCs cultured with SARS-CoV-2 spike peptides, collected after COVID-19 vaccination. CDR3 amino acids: CASSQVSYEQYF. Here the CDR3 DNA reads TGTGCCAGCAGCCAAGTTTCTTACGAGCAGTACTTC.